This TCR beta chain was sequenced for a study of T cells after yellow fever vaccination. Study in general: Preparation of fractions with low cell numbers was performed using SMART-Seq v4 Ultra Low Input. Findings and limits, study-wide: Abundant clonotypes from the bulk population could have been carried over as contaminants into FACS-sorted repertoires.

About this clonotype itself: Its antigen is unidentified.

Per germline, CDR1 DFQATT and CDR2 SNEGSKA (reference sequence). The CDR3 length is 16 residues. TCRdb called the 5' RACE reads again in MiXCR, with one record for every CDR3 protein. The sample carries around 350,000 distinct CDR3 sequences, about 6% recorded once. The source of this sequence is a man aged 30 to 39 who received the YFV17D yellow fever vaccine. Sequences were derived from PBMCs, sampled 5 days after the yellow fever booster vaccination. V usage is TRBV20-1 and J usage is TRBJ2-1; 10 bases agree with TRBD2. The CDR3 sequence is CCTLPPSGSSYNEQFF. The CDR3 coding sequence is TGCTGCACCCTTCCGCCTAGCGGGAGTTCCTACAATGAGCAGTTCTTC.